In this sample, the clone carrying this T cell receptor beta chain is medium-sized. The record originates from a study of sequential checkpoint blockade in melanoma. The treatment was: randomized to nivolumab then ipilimumab (arm A) or the reverse (arm B). Only in-frame clones appear in the TCRdb table, and some are missing; sequencing was by immunoSEQ multiplex PCR. The repertoire holds about 3,500 clones, with 15% to 20% as singletons. The material sequenced was tumor tissue (inferred from file names), taken from a patient given nivolumab and ipilimumab in sequence. This TCR was recovered from a human donor with melanoma.

The DNA for the CDR3 is TGTGCCAGCAGTTCTCCGAACAGGGTACTTGGCTACACCTTC. It translates to CASSSPNRVLGYTF. This chain connects TRBV28 to TRBJ1-2; possibly TRBD1 for D (6 bases). The CDR3 length is 14 residues. Germline loops: CDR1 MDHEN, CDR2 SYDVKM. Trimming pared 4 bases from V and 7 bases from J, leaving 16 bases between.